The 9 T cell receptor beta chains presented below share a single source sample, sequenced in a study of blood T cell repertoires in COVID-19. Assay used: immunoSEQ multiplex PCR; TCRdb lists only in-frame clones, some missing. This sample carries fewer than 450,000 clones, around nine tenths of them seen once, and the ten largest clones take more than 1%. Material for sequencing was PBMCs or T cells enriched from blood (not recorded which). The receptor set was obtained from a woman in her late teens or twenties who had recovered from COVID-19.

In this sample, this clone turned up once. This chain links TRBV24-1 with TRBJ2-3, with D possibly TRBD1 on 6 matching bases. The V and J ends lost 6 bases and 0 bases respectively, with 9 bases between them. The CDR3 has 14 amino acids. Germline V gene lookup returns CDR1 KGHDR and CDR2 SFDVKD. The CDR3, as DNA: TGTGCCACCAGTCACAGGGAAAGCACAGATACGCAGTATTTT. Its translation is CATSHRESTDTQYF.

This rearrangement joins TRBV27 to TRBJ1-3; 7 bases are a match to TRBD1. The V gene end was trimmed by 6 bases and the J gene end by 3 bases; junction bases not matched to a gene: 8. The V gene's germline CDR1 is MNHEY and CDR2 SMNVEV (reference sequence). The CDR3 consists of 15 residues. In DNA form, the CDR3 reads TGTGCCAGCAGGTCGACAGGGAGCAATGGAAACACCATATATTTT. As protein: CASRSTGSNGNTIYF.

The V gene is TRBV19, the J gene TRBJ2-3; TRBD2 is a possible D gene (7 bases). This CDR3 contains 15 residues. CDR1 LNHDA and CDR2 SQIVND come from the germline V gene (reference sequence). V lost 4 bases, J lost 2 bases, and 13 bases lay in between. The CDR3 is CASSNRGAVTDTQYF. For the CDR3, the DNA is TGTGCCAGTAGTAATCGGGGGGCAGTCACAGATACGCAGTATTTT.

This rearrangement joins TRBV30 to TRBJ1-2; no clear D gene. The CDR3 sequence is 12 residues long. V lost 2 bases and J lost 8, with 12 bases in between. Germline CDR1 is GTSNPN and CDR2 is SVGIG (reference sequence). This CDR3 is CAWSSTGVGYTF. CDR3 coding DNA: TGTGCCTGGAGTTCGACTGGTGTAGGCTACACCTTC.

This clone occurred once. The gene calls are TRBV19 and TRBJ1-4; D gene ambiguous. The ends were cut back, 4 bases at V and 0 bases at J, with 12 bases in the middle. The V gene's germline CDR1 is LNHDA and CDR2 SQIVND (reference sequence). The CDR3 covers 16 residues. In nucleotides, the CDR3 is TGTGCCAGTAGTACCCTTGACTCAGCAACTAATGAAAAACTGTTTTTT. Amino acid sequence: CASSTLDSATNEKLFF.

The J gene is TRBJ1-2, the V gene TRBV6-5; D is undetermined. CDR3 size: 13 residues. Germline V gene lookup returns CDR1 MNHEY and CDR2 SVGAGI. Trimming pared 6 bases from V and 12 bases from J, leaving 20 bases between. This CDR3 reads CASSTTRERFNTF. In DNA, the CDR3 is TGTGCCAGCAGCACCACTAGGGAACGTTTCAACACCTTC.

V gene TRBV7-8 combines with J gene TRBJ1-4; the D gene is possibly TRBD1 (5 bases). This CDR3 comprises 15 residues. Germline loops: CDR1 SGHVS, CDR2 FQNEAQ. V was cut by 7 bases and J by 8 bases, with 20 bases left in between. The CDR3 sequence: CASTHWSGAQEKLFF. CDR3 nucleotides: TGTGCCAGCACCCATTGGAGTGGGGCCCAGGAAAAACTGTTTTTT.

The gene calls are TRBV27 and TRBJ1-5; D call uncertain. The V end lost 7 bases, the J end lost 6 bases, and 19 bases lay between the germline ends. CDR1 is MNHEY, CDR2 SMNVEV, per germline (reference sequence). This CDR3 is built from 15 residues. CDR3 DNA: TGTGCCAGCAAGGAAATACCCCTAAGCGGTCAGCCCCAGCATTTT. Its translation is CASKEIPLSGQPQHF.

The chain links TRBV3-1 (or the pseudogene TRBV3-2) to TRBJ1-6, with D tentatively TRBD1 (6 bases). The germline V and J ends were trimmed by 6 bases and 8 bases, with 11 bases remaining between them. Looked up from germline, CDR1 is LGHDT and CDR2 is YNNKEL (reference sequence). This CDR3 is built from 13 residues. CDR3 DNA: TGTGCCAGCAGACCAGGGGTTGATTCACCCCTCCACTTT. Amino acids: CASRPGVDSPLHF.